This TCR beta chain was identified in a study of T cells after yellow fever vaccination. Study observations and caveats: There was a small share of clonotypes that showed up in both the CD4 and CD8 compartments. Though weaker, the secondary response peaked faster, on day 5 versus 15. Abundant clonotypes (contaminants from the bulk population) could be present in FACS-sorted repertoires.

Researchers made TCR cDNA using 5'RACE template switching, and this step added a universal primer site and UMIs. One entry per CDR3 protein results from TCRdb running MiXCR on the 5' RACE reads. Of some 550,000 distinct CDR3 sequences listed, 15% to 20% are singletons. Notes on this clonotype: Its antigen is unknown.

The CDR3 covers 13 residues. V lost 3 bases, J lost 8 bases, and 9 bases lay in between. The germline V gene has CDR1 SGHRS and CDR2 YFSETQ. The sequence came from a man in his thirties or forties who received the YFV17D yellow fever vaccine. The chain couples TRBV5-1 to TRBJ1-6; D is unresolved. The source material was PBMCs, sampled 15 days after the yellow fever booster vaccination. CDR3 residues: CASSSSQYSPLHF. The CDR3, as DNA: TGCGCCAGCAGCTCATCCCAGTATTCACCCCTCCACTTT. Drawing the rest from reference TRBV5-1 and TRBJ1-6, the complete variable domain is KAGVTQTPRYLIKTRGQQVTLSCSPISGHRSVSWYQQTPGQGLQFLFEYFSETQRNKGNFPGRFSGRQFSNSRSEMNVSTLELGDSALYLCASSSSQYSPLHFGNGTRLTVT.